This T cell receptor beta chain comes out of a study of CD8+ T cells in alopecia areata. Study background: Tofacitinib administration persisted for 6 to 18 months, succeeded by 6 months off drug.

Extraction and reverse transcription of RNA yielded cDNA as the sequencing template. Clones were sequenced by immunoSEQ multiplex PCR, and TCRdb holds only the in-frame ones, with some missing. This sample has some 200,000 clones, with around 60% found just once. This clone was observed a few times. Relative to the germline gene, one junction end is altered; a read error may explain this. The CDR3 runs to 11 residues. The germline gives CDR1 SEHNR, CDR2 FQNEAQ (reference sequence). The rearrangement links TRBV7-9 to TRBJ2-7, with D unclear. The sequence was obtained from a human donor with alopecia areata. Here the sequenced sample was CD4+ T cells sorted from blood, taken at week 0. The DNA for the CDR3 is TGTGCCAGCAGCATAGCTTACGAGCAGTACTTC. Translating it yields CASSIAYEQYF.